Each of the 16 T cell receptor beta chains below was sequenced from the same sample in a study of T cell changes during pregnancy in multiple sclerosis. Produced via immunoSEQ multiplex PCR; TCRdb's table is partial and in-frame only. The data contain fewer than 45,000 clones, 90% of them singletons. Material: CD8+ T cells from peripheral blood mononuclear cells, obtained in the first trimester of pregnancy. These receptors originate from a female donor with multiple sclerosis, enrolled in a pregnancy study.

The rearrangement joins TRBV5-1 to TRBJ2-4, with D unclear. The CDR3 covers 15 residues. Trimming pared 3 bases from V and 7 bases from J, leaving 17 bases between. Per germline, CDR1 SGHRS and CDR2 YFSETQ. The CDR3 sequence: CASSSLGLAGNIQYF. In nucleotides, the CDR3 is TGCGCCAGCAGCTCTCTCGGGTTGGCTGGCAACATTCAGTACTTC.

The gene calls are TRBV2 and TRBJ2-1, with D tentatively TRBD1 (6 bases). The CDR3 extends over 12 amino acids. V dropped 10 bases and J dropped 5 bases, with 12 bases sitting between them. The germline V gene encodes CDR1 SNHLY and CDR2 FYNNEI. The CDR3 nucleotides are TGTGCCATACGGACAGAAGACAATGAGCAGTTCTTC. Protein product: CAIRTEDNEQFF.

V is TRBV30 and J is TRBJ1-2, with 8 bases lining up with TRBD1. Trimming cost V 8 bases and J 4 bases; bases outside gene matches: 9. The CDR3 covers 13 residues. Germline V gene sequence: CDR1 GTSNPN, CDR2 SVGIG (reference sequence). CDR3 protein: CALLRDRPYGYTF. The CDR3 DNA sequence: TGTGCCCTCCTCCGGGACAGGCCCTATGGCTACACCTTC.

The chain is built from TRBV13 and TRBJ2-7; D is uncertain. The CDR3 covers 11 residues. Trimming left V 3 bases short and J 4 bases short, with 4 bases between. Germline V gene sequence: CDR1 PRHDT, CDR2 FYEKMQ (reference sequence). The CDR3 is CASSFHYEQYF. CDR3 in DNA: TGTGCCAGCAGCTTCCATTACGAGCAGTACTTC.

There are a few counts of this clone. The CDR3 nucleotides read TGTGCCAGCAGCCAAGATGGGGCGCCTAGCGGGATGATCTCCTACAATGAGCAGTTCTTC. Its translation is CASSQDGAPSGMISYNEQFF. J is TRBJ2-1 and V is TRBV4-2, with TRBD2 matching over 9 bases. V lost 0 bases, J lost 0 bases, and 12 bases stayed unmatched. This CDR3 is 20 amino acids long. Germline loops: CDR1 LGHNA, CDR2 YNFKEQ.

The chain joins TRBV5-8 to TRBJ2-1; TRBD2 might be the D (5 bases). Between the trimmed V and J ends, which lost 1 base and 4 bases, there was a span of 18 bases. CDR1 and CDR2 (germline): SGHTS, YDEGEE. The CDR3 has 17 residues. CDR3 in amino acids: CASSLLPSHDPYNEQFF. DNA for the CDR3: TGTGCCAGCAGCTTGTTACCTAGCCACGACCCTTACAATGAGCAGTTCTTC.

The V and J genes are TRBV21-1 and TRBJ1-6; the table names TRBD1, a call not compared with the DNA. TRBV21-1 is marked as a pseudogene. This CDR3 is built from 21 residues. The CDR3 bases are TGTGCCAGCAGCCCTCAGAGCCCGGGACAATGTGTACGAATCTATAATTCACCCCTCCACTTT. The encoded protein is CASSPQSPGQCVRIYNSPLHF.

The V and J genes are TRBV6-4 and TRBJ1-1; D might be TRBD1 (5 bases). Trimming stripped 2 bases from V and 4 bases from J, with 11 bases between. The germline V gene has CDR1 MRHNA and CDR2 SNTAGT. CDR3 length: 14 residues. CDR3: CASSDGSGGTEAFF. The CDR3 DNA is TGTGCCAGCAGTGACGGTTCGGGGGGCACTGAAGCTTTCTTT.

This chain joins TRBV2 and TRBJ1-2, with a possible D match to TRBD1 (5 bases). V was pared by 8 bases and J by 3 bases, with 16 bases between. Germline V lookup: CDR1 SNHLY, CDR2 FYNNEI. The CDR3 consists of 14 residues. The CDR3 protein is CASPRQGQDYGYTF. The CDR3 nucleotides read TGTGCCAGCCCTCGGCAGGGTCAAGACTATGGCTACACCTTC.

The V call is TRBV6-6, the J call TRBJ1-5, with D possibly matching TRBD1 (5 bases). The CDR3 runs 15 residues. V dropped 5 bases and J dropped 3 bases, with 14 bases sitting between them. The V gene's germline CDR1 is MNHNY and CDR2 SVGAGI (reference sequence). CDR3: CASSGRGTPNQPQHF. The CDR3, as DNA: TGTGCCAGCAGTGGACGGGGGACGCCCAATCAGCCCCAGCATTTT.

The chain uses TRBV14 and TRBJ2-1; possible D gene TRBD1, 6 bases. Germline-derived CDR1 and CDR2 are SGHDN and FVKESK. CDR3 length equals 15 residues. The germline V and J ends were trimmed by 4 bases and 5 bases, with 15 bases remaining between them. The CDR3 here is CASSPFQGLDNEQFF. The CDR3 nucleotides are TGTGCCAGCAGCCCATTTCAGGGGTTGGACAATGAGCAGTTCTTC.

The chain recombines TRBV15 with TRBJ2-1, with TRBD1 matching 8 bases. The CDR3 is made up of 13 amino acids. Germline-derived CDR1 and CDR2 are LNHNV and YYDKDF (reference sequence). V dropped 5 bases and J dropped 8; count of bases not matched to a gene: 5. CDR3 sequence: CATSGNRGDEQFF. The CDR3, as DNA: TGTGCCACCAGCGGAAACAGGGGGGATGAGCAGTTCTTC.

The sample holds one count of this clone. CDR3 amino acids: CASSVTTGLNTEAFF. The CDR3 region has the DNA TGTGCCAGCAGCGTAACGACAGGGTTGAACACTGAAGCTTTCTTT. The rearrangement links TRBV9 to TRBJ1-1, with 7 bases matching TRBD1. Germline values: CDR1 SGDLS, CDR2 YYNGEE. This CDR3 contains 15 residues. Unmatched junction bases numbered 3, after V lost 1 base and J lost 0 bases.

CDR3 sequence (DNA): TGTGCCAGCAGCTTGGGGCAGGGAGGTCTCTCTGGGGCCAACGTCCTGACTTTC. It encodes CASSLGQGGLSGANVLTF. The chain has TRBV5-5 and TRBJ2-6, with D maybe TRBD2 (6 bases). Germline V gives CDR1 SGHKS, CDR2 YYEKEE (reference sequence). The CDR3 totals 18 residues. Trimming removed 0 bases at V and 0 bases at J, with 13 bases between.

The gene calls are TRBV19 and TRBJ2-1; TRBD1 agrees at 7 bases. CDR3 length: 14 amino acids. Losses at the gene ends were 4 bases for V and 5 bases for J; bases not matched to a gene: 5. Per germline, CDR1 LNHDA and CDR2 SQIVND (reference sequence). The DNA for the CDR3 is TGTGCCAGTAGTAAGACAGGGCGAAACAATGAGCAGTTCTTC. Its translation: CASSKTGRNNEQFF.

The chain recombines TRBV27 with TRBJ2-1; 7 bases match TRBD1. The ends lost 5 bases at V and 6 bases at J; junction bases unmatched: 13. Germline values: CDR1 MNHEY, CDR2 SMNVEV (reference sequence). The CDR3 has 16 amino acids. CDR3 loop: CASSITGAHKINEQFF. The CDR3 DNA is TGTGCCAGCAGTATAACAGGGGCGCACAAGATCAATGAGCAGTTCTTC.